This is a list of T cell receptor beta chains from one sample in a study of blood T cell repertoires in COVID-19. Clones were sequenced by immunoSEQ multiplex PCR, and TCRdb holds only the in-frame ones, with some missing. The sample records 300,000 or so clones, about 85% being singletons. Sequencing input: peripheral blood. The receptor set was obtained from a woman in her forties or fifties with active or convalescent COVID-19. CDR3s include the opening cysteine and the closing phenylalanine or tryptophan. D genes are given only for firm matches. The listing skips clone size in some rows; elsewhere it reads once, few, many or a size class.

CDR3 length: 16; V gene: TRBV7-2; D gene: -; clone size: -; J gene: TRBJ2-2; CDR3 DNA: TGTGCCAGCAGACAGGTGGGGCCCTTAGAGGCCGGGGAGCTGTTTTTT; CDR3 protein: CASRQVGPLEAGELFF
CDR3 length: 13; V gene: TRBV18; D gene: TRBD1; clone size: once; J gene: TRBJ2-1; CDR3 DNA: TGTGCCAGCTCCGGCACAGGGGGCAATGAGCAGTTCTTC; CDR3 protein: CASSGTGGNEQFF
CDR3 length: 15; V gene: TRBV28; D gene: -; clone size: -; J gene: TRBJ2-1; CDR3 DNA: TGTGCCAGCAGTTTACCCCCACGCCACGGACTAGAGCAGTTCTTC; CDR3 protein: CASSLPPRHGLEQFF
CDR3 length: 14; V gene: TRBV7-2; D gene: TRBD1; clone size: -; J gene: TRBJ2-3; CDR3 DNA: TGTGCCAGCAGCCCGGCAGGGGGAACAGATACGCAGTATTTT; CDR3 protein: CASSPAGGTDTQYF
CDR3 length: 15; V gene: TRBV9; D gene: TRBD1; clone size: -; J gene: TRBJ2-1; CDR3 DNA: TGTGCCAGCAGCCCAGACAGGGGGTCCTACAATGAGCAGTTCTTC; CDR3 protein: CASSPDRGSYNEQFF
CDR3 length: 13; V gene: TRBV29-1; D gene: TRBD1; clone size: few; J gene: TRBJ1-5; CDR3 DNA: TGCAGCGTTGGGACAGGGGTTCACCAGCCCCAGCATTTT; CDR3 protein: CSVGTGVHQPQHF
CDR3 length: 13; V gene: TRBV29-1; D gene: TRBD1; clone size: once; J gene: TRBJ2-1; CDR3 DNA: TGCAGCGTTGTCGCAGGGGGCCGGGATGAGCAGTTCTTC; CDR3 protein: CSVVAGGRDEQFF
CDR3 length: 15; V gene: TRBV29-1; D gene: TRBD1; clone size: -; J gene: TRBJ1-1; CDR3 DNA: TGCAGCGTTGTATGGGACAGGGACTTCTACACTGAAGCTTTCTTT; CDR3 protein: CSVVWDRDFYTEAFF
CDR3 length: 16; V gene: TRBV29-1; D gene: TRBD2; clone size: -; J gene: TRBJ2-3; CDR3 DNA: TGCAGCGTTGAAACCAAGAGAAGCGGGAGGGAGGGTACGCAGTATTTT; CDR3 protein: CSVETKRSGREGTQYF
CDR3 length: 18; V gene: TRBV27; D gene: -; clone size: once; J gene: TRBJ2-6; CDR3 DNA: TGTGCCAGCAGTTCCACTCGACAGGACCACTCTGGGGCCAACGTCCTGACTTTC; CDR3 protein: CASSSTRQDHSGANVLTF
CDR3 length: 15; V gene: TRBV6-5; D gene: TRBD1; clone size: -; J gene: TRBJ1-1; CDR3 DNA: TGTGCCAGCAGTTGGGACAGGAGGGGGACCACTGAAGCTTTCTTT; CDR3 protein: CASSWDRRGTTEAFF
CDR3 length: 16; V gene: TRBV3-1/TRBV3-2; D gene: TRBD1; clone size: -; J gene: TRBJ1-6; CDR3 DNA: TGTGCCAGCAAAACCCAGGGACAGGGGAATAATTCACCCCTCCACTTT; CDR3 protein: CASKTQGQGNNSPLHF
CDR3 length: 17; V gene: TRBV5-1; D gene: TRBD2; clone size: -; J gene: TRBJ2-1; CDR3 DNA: TGCGCCAGCAGCTTGGCTTTAGCGGGAGGGGCGATGGATGAGCAGTTCTTC; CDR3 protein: CASSLALAGGAMDEQFF
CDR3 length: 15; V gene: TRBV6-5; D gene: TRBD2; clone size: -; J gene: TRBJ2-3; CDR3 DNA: TGTGCCAGCAGTTCCCCCGGGACTAGGGCAGATACGCAGTATTTT; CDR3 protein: CASSSPGTRADTQYF
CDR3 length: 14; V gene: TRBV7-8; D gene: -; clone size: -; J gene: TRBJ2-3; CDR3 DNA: TGTGCCAGCAGCCCCCGTGAGCGGACAGATACGCAGTATTTT; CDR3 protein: CASSPRERTDTQYF
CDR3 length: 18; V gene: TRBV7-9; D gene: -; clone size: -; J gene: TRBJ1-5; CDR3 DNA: TGTGCCAGCAGCCTCTGGGACATCGCCACCCAACGCAATCAGCCCCAGCATTTT; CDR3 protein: CASSLWDIATQRNQPQHF
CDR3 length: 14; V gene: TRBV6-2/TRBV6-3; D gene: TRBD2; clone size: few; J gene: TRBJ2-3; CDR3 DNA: TGTGCCAGCAGTAGTAGCGGGACCCCGAATACGCAGTATTTT; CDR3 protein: CASSSSGTPNTQYF
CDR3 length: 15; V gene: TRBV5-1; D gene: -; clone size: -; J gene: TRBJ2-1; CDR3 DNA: TGCGCCAGCAGCTTCGGGGCGGGGTCGGGCGATGAGCAGTTCTTC; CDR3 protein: CASSFGAGSGDEQFF
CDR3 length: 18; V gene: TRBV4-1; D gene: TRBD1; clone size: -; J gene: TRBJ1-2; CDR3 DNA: TGCGCCAGCAGCCAAGGGGAGGCGTGGACAGGGGTACCCTATGGCTACACCTTC; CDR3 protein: CASSQGEAWTGVPYGYTF
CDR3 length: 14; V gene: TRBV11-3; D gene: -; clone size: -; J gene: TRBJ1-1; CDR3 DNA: TGTGCCAGCAGCCTAGGGTCCGGGGAGCGGGAAGCTTTCTTT; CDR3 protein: CASSLGSGEREAFF
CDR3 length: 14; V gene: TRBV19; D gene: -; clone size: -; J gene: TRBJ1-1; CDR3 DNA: TGTGCCAGTAGTATAGTGGGCCCTGGAACTGAAGCTTTCTTT; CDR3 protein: CASSIVGPGTEAFF
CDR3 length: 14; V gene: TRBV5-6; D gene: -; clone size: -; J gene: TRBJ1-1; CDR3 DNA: TGTGCCAGCAGCGTGGGACTCCGGGACACTGAAGCTTTCTTT; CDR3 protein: CASSVGLRDTEAFF
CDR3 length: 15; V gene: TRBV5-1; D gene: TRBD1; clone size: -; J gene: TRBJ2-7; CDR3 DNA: TGCGCCAGCAGCACCACAGGGGGGAGATCCTACGAGCAGTACTTC; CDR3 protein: CASSTTGGRSYEQYF
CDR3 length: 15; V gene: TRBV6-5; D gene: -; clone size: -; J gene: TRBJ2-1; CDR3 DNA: TGTGCCAGCAGTCCAGACAGGCGCTCCTACAATGAGCAGTTCTTC; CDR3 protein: CASSPDRRSYNEQFF
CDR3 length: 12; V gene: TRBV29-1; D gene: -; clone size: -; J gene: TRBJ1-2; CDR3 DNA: TGCAGCGTTGAACAGGGCCTATATGGCTACACCTTC; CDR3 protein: CSVEQGLYGYTF
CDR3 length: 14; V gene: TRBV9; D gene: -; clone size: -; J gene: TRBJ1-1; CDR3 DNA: TGTGCCAGCAGCGTAGCCGGGTCGAACACTGAAGCTTTCTTT; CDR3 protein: CASSVAGSNTEAFF
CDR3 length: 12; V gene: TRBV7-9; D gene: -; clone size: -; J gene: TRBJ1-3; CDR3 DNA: TGTGCCAGCACCCAAATTGGAAACACCATATATTTT; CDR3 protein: CASTQIGNTIYF
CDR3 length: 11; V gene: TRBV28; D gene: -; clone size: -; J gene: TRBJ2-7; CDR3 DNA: TGTGCCAGCAGTTTAGATGATGGGCCGAGCTTC; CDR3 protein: CASSLDDGPSF
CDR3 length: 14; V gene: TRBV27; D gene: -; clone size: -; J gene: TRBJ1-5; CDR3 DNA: TGTGCCAGCAGGGGTAGGGGTAGCCATCAGCCCCAGCATTTT; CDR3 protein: CASRGRGSHQPQHF
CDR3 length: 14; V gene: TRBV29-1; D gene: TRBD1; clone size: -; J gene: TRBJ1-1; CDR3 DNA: TGCAGCGTTGTCCTGACAGGGACGGGCACTGAAGCTTTCTTT; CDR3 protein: CSVVLTGTGTEAFF
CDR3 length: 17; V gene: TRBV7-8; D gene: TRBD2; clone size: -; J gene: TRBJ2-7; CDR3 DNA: TGTGCCAGCAGCTTCACCGGGGGTAGCGGGAGCTCCTACGAGCAGTACTTC; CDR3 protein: CASSFTGGSGSSYEQYF
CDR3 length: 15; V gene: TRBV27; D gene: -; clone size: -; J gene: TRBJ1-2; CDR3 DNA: TGTGCCAGCAGTTTCCAAACCGGGACAATAAATGGCTACACCTTC; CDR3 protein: CASSFQTGTINGYTF
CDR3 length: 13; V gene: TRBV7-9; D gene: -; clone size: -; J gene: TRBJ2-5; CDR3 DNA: TGTGCCAGCAGCTTATTTGGAGAAGAGACCCAGTACTTC; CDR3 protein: CASSLFGEETQYF
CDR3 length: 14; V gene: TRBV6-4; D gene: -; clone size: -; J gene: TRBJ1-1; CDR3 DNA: TGTGCCAGCAGTCCGGACAGAACCAACACTGAAGCTTTCTTT; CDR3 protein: CASSPDRTNTEAFF
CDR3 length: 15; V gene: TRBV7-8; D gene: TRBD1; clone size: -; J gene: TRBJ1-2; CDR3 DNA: TGTGCCAGCAGCCCTTCCAGGGACAGGCGCTATGGCTACACCTTC; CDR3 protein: CASSPSRDRRYGYTF
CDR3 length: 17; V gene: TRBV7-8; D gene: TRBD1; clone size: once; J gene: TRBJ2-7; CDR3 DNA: TGTGCCAGCAGCATTCCGGGACAGGGAACATACGTGTACGAGCAGTACTTC; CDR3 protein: CASSIPGQGTYVYEQYF
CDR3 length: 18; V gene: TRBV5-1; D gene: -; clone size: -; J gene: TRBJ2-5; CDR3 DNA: TGCGCCAGCGTACAGGGAGGGACCCGGCTAGCGGTGGGAGAGACCCAGTACTTC; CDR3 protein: CASVQGGTRLAVGETQYF
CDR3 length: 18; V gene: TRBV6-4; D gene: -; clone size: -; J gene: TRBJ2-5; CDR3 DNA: TGTGCCAGCAGTGGACAGATCGATGTTTTGGGGTCCCAAGAGACCCAGTACTTC; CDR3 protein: CASSGQIDVLGSQETQYF
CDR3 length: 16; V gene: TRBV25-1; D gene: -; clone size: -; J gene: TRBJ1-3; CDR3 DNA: TGTGCCAGCAGTCCCATTGCCGGGGTGGGAGGAAACACCATATATTTT; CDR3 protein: CASSPIAGVGGNTIYF
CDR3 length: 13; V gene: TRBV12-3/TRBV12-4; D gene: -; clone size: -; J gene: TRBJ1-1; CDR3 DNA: TGTGCCAGCAGCTGGACTTTGAACACTGAAGCTTTCTTT; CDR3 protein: CASSWTLNTEAFF
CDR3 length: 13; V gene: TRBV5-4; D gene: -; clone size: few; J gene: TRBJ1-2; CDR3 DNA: TGTGCCAGCACCAGCCCCGGGGGCTATGGCTACACCTTC; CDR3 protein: CASTSPGGYGYTF
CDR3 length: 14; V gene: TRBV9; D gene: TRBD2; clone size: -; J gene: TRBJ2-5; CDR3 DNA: TGTGCCAGCAGCGTGGGTAGCGGGAGTGAGACCCAGTACTTC; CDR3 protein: CASSVGSGSETQYF
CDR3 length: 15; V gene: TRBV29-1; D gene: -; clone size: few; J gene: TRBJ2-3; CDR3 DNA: TGCAGCGTCGCTCCTAGTCACTCTAGCACAGATACGCAGTATTTT; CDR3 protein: CSVAPSHSSTDTQYF
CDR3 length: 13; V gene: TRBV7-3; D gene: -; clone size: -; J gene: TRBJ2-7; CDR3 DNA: TGTGCCAGCAGCTTAGGCAGGGCCTACGAGCAGTACTTC; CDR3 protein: CASSLGRAYEQYF
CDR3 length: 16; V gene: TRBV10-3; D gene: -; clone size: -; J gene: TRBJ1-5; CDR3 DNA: TGTGCCATCAGTCCGGGGGGGGTTTATAGCAATCAGCCCCAGCATTTT; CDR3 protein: CAISPGGVYSNQPQHF
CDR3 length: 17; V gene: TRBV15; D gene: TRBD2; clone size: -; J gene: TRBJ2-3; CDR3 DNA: TGTGCCACCAGCATTCTTACCGAGCGGGAATGGGGAGATACGCAGTATTTT; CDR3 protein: CATSILTEREWGDTQYF
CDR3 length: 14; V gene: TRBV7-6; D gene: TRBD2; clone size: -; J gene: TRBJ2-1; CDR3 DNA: TGTGCCAGCAGCTTAACTAGCGGGGCGAATGAGCAGTTCTTC; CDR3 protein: CASSLTSGANEQFF
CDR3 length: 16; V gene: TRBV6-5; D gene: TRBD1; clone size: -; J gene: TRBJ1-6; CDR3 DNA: TGTGCCAGCAGTTTCCGAACCGGGACAGGGGATTCACCCCTCCACTTT; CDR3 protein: CASSFRTGTGDSPLHF
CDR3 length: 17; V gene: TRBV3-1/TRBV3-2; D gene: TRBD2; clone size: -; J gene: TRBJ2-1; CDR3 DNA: TGTGCCAGCAGCCATCCGAGACTAGCGGGAGGGAACAATGAGCAGTTCTTC; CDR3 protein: CASSHPRLAGGNNEQFF
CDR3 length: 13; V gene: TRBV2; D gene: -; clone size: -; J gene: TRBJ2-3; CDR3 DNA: TGTGCCAGCCAACTCCGATCCGGGGATACGCAGTATTTT; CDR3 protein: CASQLRSGDTQYF
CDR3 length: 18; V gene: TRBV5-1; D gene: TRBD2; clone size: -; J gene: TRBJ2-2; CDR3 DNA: TGCGCCAGCAGCTTGGCCTCTTCGGGAGGGGCAAGAACCGGGGAGCTGTTTTTT; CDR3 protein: CASSLASSGGARTGELFF
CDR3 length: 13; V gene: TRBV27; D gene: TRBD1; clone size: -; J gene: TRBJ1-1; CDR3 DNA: TGTGCCAGCAGTTGGGCCAGGGGGGCTGAAGCTTTCTTT; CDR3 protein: CASSWARGAEAFF
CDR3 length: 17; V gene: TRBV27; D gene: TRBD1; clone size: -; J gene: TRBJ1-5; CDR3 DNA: TGTGCCAGCAGTGCCGGAACCGGGACAGGGTACAATCAGCCCCAGCATTTT; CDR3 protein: CASSAGTGTGYNQPQHF
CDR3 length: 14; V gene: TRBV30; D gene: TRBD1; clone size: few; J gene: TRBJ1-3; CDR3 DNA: TGTGCCTGGAGTACCGACAGGGCTGGAAACACCATATATTTT; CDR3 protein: CAWSTDRAGNTIYF